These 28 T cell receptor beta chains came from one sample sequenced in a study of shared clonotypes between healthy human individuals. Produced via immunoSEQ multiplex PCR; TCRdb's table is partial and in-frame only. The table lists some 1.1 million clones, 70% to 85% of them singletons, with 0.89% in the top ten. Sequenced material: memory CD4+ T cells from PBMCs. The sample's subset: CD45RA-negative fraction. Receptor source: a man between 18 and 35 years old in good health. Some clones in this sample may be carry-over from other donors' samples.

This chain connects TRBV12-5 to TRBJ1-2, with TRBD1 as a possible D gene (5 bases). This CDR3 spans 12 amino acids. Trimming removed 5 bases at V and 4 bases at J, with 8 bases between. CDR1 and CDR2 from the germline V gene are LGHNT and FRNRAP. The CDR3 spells CASGRDGYGYTF. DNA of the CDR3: TGTGCTAGTGGTCGGGACGGCTATGGCTACACCTTC.

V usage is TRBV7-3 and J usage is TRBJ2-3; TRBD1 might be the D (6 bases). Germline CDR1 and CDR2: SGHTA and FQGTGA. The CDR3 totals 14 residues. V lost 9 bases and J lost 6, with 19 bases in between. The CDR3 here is CASTGGSAGDTQYF. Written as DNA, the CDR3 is TGTGCCAGTACTGGGGGCTCCGCAGGCGATACGCAGTATTTT.

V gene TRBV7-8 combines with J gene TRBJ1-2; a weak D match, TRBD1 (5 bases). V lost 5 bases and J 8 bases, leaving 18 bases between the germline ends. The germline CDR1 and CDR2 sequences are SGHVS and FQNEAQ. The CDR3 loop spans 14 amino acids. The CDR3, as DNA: TGTGCCAGCAGCCCCCGGGACGGCAGCCGGGGCTACACCTTC. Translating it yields CASSPRDGSRGYTF.

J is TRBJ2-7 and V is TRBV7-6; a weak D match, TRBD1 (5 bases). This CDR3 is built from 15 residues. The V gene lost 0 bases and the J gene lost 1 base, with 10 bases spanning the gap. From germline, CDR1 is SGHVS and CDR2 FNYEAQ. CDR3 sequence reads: CASSLAQGHSYEQYF. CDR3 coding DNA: TGTGCCAGCAGCTTAGCGCAGGGCCATTCCTACGAGCAGTACTTC.

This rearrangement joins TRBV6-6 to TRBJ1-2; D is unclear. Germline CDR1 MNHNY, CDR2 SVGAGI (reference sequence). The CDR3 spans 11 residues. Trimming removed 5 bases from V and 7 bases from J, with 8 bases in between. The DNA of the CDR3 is TGTGCCAGCAGTCGGATGGTTGGCTACACCTTC. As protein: CASSRMVGYTF.

The CDR3 region has the DNA TGTGCCAGTAGTATCGGTCCGGGGCTGTTTTTT. It is translated as CASSIGPGLFF. The V and J genes are TRBV19 and TRBJ2-2; D gene ambiguous. CDR1 and CDR2 (germline): LNHDA, SQIVND (reference sequence). The CDR3 loop spans 11 amino acids. V lost 3 bases and J lost 13, with 9 bases in between.

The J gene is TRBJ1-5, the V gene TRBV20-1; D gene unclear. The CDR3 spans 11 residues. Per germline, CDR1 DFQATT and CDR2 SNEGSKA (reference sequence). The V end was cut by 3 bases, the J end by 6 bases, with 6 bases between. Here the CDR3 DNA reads TGCAGTGCTAGTCACGGTCAGCCCCAGCATTTT. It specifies CSASHGQPQHF.

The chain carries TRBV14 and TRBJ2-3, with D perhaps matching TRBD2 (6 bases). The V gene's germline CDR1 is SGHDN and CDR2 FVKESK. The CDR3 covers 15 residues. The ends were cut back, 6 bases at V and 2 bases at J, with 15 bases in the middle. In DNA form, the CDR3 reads TGTGCCAGCAGACTAACCCGGGACTCCACAGATACGCAGTATTTT. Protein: CASRLTRDSTDTQYF.

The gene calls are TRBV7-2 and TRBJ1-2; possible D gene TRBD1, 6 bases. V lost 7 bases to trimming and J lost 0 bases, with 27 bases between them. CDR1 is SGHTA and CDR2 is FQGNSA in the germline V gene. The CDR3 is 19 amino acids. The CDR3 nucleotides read TGTGCCAGCATCCCTAGAGGGGGAGCCCGCGGAGCGCCTAACTATGGCTACACCTTC. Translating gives CASIPRGGARGAPNYGYTF.

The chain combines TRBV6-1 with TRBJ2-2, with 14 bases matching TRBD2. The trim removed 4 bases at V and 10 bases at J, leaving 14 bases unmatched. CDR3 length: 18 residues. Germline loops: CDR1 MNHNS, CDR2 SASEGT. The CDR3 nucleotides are TGTGCCAGCAGTGGGAAATTGGGACTAGCGGGAGAGAGGGAGGAGCTGTTTTTT. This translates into CASSGKLGLAGEREELFF.

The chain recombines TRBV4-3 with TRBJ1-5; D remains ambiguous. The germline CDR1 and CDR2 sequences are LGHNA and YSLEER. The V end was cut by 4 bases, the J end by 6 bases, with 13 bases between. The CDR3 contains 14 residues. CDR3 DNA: TGCGCCAGCAGCCGAACATCCTCGGGTCAGCCCCAGCATTTT. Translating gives CASSRTSSGQPQHF.

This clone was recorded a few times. The CDR3 sequence is CASTNWGSYEQYF. The CDR3, as DNA: TGTGCCAGCACCAATTGGGGATCCTACGAGCAGTACTTC. The chain uses TRBV27 and TRBJ2-7; D unresolved. The CDR3 covers 13 residues. With 7 bases removed from V and 1 base from J, the gap between germline ends came to 11 bases. Germline lookup yields CDR1 MNHEY and CDR2 SMNVEV (reference sequence).

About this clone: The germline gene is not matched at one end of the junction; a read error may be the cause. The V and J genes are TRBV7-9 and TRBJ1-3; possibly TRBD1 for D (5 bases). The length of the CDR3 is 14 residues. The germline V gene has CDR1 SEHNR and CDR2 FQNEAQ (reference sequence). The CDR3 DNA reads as TGTGCCAGCAGCTTAGATGTAGCCTCCTCGGGGCAAAATTTT. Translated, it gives CASSLDVASSGQNF.

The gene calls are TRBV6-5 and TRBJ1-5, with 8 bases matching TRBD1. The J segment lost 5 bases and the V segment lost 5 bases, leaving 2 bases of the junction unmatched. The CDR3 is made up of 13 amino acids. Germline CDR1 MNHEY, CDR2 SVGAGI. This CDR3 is CASSRTGYQPQHF. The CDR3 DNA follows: TGTGCCAGCAGTCGGACAGGGTATCAGCCCCAGCATTTT.

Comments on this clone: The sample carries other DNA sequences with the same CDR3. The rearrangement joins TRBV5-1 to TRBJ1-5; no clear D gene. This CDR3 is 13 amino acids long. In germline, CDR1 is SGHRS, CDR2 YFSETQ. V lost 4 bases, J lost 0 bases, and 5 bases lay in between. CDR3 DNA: TGCGCCAGCAGCGTTGATAGCAATCAGCCCCAGCATTTT. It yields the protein CASSVDSNQPQHF. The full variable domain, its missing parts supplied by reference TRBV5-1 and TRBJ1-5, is KAGVTQTPRYLIKTRGQQVTLSCSPISGHRSVSWYQQTPGQGLQFLFEYFSETQRNKGNFPGRFSGRQFSNSRSEMNVSTLELGDSALYLCASSVDSNQPQHFGDGTRLSIL.

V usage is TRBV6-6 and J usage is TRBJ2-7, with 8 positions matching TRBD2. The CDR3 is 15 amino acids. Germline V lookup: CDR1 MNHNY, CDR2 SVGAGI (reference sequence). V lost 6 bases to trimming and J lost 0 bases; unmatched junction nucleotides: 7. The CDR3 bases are TGTGCCAGCAGCCGGGGGGGGGACCGCTCCTACGAGCAGTACTTC. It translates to CASSRGGDRSYEQYF.

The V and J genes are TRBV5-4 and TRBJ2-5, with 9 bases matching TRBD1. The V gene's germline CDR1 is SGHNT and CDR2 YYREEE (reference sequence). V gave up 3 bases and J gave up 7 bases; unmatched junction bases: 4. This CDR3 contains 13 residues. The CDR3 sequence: CASSSGQGRTQYF. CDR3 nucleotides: TGTGCCAGCAGCTCGGGACAGGGTCGGACCCAGTACTTC.

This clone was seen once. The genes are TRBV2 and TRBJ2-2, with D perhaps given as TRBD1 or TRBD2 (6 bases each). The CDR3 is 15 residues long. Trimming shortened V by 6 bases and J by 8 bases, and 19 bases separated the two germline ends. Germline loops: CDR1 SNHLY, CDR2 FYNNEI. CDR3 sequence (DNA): TGTGCCAGCAGCCGTTCGGGGGCCGCGGGTGGGGAGCTGTTTTTT. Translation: CASSRSGAAGGELFF.

CDR3 amino acids: CAISTGVNTEAFF. The CDR3 coding sequence is TGTGCCATCAGTACAGGGGTGAACACTGAAGCTTTCTTT. The genes are TRBV10-3 and TRBJ1-1; 7 positions match TRBD1. The CDR3 contains 13 residues. V lost 5 bases and J lost 0; bases outside the gene matches: 0. The germline V gene encodes CDR1 ENHRY and CDR2 SYGVKD.

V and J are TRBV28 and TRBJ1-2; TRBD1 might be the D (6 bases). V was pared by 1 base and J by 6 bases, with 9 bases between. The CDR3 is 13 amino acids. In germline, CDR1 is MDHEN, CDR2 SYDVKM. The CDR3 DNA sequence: TGTGCCAGCAGTTTATTCCCAGGGGATGGCTACACCTTC. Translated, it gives CASSLFPGDGYTF.

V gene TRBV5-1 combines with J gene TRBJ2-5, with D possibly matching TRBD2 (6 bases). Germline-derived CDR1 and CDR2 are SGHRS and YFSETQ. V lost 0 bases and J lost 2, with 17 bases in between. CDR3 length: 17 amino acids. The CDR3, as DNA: TGCGCCAGCAGCTTGGGGGTTAGGGCAGGGAGGCAAGAGACCCAGTACTTC. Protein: CASSLGVRAGRQETQYF.

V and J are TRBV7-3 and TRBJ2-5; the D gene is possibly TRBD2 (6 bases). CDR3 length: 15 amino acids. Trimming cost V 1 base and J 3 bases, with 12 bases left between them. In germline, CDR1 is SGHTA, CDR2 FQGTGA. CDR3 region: CASSLMGTGKETQYF. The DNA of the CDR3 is TGTGCCAGCAGCTTAATGGGGACTGGCAAAGAGACCCAGTACTTC.

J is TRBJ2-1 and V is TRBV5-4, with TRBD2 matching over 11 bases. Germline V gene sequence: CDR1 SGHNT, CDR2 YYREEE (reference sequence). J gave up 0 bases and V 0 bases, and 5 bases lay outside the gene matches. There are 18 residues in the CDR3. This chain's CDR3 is CASSLGVGTSGSYNEQFF. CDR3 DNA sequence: TGTGCCAGCAGCTTGGGAGTTGGGACTAGCGGCTCCTACAATGAGCAGTTCTTC. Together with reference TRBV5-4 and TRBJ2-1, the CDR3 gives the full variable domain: ETGVTQSPTHLIKTRGQQVTLRCSSQSGHNTVSWYQQALGQGPQFIFQYYREEENGRGNFPPRFSGLQFPNYSSELNVNALELDDSALYLCASSLGVGTSGSYNEQFFGPGTRLTVL.

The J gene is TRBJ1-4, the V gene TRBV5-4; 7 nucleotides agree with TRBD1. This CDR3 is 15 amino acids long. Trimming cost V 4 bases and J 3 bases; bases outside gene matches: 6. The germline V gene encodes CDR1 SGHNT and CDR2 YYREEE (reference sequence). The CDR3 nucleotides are TGTGCCAGCAGCATAAGGACAGGAGCTAATGAAAAACTGTTTTTT. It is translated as CASSIRTGANEKLFF.

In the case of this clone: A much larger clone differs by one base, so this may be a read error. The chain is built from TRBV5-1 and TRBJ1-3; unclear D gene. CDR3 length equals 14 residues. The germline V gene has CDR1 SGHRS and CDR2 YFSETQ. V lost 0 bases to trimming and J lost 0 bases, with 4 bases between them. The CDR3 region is CASSLDNSGNTIYF. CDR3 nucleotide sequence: TGCGCCAGCAGCTTGGACAACTCTGGAAACACCATATATTTT.

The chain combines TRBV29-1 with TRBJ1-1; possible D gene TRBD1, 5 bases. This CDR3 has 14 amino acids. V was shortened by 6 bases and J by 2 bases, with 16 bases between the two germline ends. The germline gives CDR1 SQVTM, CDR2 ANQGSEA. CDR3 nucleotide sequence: TGCAGCGTGTTAGAAAGGGGCATTAACACTGAAGCTTTCTTT. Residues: CSVLERGINTEAFF. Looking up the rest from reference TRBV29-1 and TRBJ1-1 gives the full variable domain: SAVISQKPSRDICQRGTSLTIQCQVDSQVTMMFWYRQQPGQSLTLIATANQGSEATYESGFVIDKFPISRPNLTFSTLTVSNMSPEDSSIYLCSVLERGINTEAFFGQGTRLTVV.

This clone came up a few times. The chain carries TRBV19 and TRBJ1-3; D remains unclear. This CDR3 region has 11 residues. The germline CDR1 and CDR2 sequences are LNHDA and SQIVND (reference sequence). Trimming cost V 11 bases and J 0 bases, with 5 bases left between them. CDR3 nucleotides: TGTGCCGCGGACTCTGGAAACACCATATATTTT. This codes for CAADSGNTIYF.

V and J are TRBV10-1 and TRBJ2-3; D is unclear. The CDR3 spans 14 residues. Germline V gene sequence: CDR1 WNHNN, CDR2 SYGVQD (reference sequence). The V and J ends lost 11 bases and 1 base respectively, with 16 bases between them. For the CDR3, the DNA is TGCGCCCCTCTCTCGAGGTTTCGCACAGATACGCAGTATTTT. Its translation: CAPLSRFRTDTQYF.